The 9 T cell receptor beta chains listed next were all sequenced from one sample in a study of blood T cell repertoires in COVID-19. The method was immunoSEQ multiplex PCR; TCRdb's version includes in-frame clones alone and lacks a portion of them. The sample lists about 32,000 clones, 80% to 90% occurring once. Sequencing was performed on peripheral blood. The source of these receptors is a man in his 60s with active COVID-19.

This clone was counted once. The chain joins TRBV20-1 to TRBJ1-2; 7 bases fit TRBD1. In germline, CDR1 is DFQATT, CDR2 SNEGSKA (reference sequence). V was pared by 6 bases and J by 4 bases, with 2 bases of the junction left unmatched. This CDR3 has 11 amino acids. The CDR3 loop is CSAGTAYGYTF. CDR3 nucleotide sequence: TGCAGTGCAGGGACAGCCTATGGCTACACCTTC.

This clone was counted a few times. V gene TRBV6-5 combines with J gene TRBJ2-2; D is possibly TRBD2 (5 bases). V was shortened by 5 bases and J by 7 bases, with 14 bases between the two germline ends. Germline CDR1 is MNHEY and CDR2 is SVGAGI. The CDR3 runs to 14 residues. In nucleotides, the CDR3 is TGTGCCAGCAGTCCACCCCCCGCGGGCGGGGAGCTGTTTTTT. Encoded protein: CASSPPPAGGELFF.

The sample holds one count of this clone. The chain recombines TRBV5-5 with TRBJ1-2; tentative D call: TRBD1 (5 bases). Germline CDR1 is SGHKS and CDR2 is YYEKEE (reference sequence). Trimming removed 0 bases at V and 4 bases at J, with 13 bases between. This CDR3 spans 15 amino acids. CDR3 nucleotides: TGTGCCAGCAGCTTGGCTGGCCAGGGCGTCTATGGCTACACCTTC. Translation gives CASSLAGQGVYGYTF. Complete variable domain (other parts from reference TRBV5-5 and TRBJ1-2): DAGVTQSPTHLIKTRGQQVTLRCSPISGHKSVSWYQQVLGQGPQFIFQYYEKEERGRGNFPDRFSARQFPNYSSELNVNALLLGDSALYLCASSLAGQGVYGYTFGSGTRLTVV.

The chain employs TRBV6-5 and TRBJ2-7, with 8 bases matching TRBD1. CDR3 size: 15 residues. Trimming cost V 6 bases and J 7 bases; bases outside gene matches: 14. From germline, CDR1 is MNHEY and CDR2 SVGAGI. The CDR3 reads CASRMRTGTVEEQYF. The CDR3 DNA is TGTGCCAGCAGAATGAGGACAGGGACTGTGGAGGAGCAGTACTTC.

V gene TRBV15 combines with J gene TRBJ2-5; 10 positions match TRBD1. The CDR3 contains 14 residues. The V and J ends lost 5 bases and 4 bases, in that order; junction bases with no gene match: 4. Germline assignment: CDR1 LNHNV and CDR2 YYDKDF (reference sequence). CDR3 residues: CATSPRDRGETQYF. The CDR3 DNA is TGTGCCACCAGCCCCCGGGACAGGGGAGAGACCCAGTACTTC.

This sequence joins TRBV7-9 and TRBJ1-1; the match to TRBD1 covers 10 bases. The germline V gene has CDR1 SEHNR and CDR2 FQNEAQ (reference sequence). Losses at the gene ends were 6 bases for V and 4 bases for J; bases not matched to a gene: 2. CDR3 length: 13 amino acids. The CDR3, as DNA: TGTGCCAGCAGGGGGACAGGGGCCACTGAAGCTTTCTTT. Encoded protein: CASRGTGATEAFF.

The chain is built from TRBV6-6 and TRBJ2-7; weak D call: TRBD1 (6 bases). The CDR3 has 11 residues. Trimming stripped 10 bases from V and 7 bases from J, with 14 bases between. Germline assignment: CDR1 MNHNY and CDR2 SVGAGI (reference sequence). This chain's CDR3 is CATRTVLEQYF. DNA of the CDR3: TGTGCCACCCGGACAGTGCTTGAGCAGTACTTC.

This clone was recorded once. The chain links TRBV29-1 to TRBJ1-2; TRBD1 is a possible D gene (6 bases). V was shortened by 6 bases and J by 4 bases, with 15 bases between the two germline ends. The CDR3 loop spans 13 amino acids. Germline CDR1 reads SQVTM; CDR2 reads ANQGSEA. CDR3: CSVGQGRGYGYTF. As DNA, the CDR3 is TGCAGCGTGGGGCAGGGGCGCGGCTATGGCTACACCTTC.

CDR3 DNA sequence: TGTGCCAGCAGCCTAGCGGGGGGCTACGAGCAGTACTTC. Amino acids: CASSLAGGYEQYF. The V call is TRBV6-4, the J call TRBJ2-7; 11 nucleotides line up with TRBD2. CDR3 length: 13 amino acids. Germline V gives CDR1 MRHNA, CDR2 SNTAGT. V shed 6 bases, J shed 3 bases, and the junction held 1 base outside the gene matches.